A selection of T cell receptor beta chains follows, all from one sample in a study of PD-1 blockade in classical Hodgkin lymphoma. Method: immunoSEQ multiplex PCR; TCRdb's copy keeps in-frame clones and lacks some. The sample holds about 40,000 clones, 69% seen once. Sample: peripheral blood mononuclear cells (PBMCs), taken before the second cycle of nivolumab. Receptors were obtained from a human donor with classical Hodgkin lymphoma. Each CDR3 is given with its conserved first and last residue. The order of the fields is D gene, clone size, J gene, V gene, CDR3 protein, CDR3 DNA. The D gene is left open where the match is weak. Clone size appears in some rows only: once, few, many, or a class for an expanded clone.

>-|-|TRBJ2-3|TRBV5-1
CASSLAESGGLDTQYF
TGCGCCAGCAGCTTGGCCGAGTCCGGGGGGCTTGATACGCAGTATTTT
>-|-|TRBJ2-5|TRBV5-1
CASSPRGGSQETQYF
TGCGCCAGCAGCCCCCGGGGCGGCTCCCAAGAGACCCAGTACTTC
>-|-|TRBJ2-3|TRBV5-4
CASSLGGGSRLISTDTQYF
TGTGCCAGCAGCTTGGGGGGCGGCTCTCGCTTGATTAGCACAGATACGCAGTATTTT
>TRBD1|-|TRBJ1-2|TRBV6-6
CASRETGGSNYGYTF
TGTGCCAGCAGGGAAACAGGGGGCTCTAACTATGGCTACACCTTC
>TRBD2|-|TRBJ2-3|TRBV5-6
CASKLAGAGTDTQYF
TGTGCCAGCAAGCTAGCGGGAGCAGGCACAGATACGCAGTATTTT
>-|-|TRBJ2-5|TRBV7-9
CASSPPAHETQYF
TGTGCCAGCAGCCCCCCCGCCCATGAGACCCAGTACTTC
>-|-|TRBJ2-3|TRBV28
CASSVGTDTQYF
TGTGCCAGCAGTGTTGGCACAGATACGCAGTATTTT
>TRBD1|few|TRBJ1-4|TRBV7-8
CASSLARGQFKGANEKLFF
TGTGCCAGCAGCTTAGCGAGGGGACAGTTTAAGGGGGCTAATGAAAAACTGTTTTTT
>TRBD2|-|TRBJ2-3|TRBV4-2
CASSQGPSGRSDTQYF
TGTGCCAGCAGCCAAGGCCCTAGCGGGAGGTCAGATACGCAGTATTTT
>-|-|TRBJ1-2|TRBV7-8
CASSRGHNLDGYTF
TGTGCCAGCAGCCGCGGACACAACTTGGATGGCTACACCTTC
>-|few|TRBJ1-2|TRBV7-3
CATRPVDGYTF
TGTGCCACCAGACCGGTGGATGGCTACACCTTC
>-|-|TRBJ2-7|TRBV11-2
CASSLSRGFGYEQYF
TGTGCCAGCTCCCTTTCGAGGGGCTTCGGCTACGAGCAGTACTTC
>-|once|TRBJ2-1|TRBV5-1
CASSFGGGNNEQFF
TGCGCCAGCAGCTTCGGTGGGGGGAACAATGAGCAGTTCTTC
>TRBD1|few|TRBJ2-3|TRBV19
CASSMTGADTQYF
TGTGCCAGTAGTATGACAGGGGCAGATACGCAGTATTTT